The 5 T cell receptor beta chains below all came from one sample that was sequenced in a study of CD8 T cells in Susac syndrome. A quantity of roughly 0.5 to 1 ug RNA underwent reverse transcription using random hexamers. TCRdb passed the immunoSEQ multiplex PCR reads through MiXCR, listing each CDR3 protein once. The table has some 150,000 distinct CDR3 sequences, roughly 95% seen once; the top ten hold about 0.17%. The sample comprised CD4+ T cells from PBMCs. All receptors derive from a human donor with Susac syndrome.

This clonotype was found once. The V call is TRBV10-3, the J call TRBJ1-5, with unresolved D. Germline V gene sequence: CDR1 ENHRY, CDR2 SYGVKD. CDR3 size: 14 residues. V lost 2 bases to trimming and J lost 6 bases, with 11 bases between them. CDR3 loop: CAISETDGGQPQHF. For the CDR3, the DNA is TGTGCCATCAGTGAGACTGACGGCGGTCAGCCCCAGCATTTT.

V is TRBV9 and J is TRBJ2-5, with D tentatively TRBD1 (5 bases). The length of the CDR3 is 14 residues. Trimming took off 3 bases at V and 2 bases at J, with 11 bases between the two ends. The germline CDR1 and CDR2 sequences are SGDLS and YYNGEE. CDR3 sequence: CASSDQGIQETQYF. The DNA of the CDR3 is TGTGCCAGCAGCGATCAGGGAATACAAGAGACCCAGTACTTC. Full variable domain (remainder filled in from reference TRBV9 and TRBJ2-5): DSGVTQTPKHLITATGQRVTLRCSPRSGDLSVYWYQQSLDQGLQFLIQYYNGEERAKGNILERFSAQQFPDLHSELNLSSLELGDSALYFCASSDQGIQETQYFGPGTRLLVL.

V is TRBV12-3 or TRBV12-4 and J is TRBJ2-5; tentatively, D is TRBD2 (6 bases). V shed 3 bases and J shed 5 bases, with 16 bases lying between them. The CDR3 runs to 15 residues. This CDR3 reads CASSLLGGAGETQYF. The CDR3, as DNA: TGTGCCAGCAGTTTGTTGGGCGGGGCCGGGGAGACCCAGTACTTC.

DNA for the CDR3: TGTGCCAGCAGTTACTCGCCAGGAAACTACGAGCAGTACTTC. Its translation is CASSYSPGNYEQYF. V is TRBV6-2 or TRBV6-3 and J is TRBJ2-7; D not resolved. Germline CDR1 reads MNHEY; CDR2 reads SVGEGT. This CDR3 contains 14 residues. V was shortened by 0 bases and J by 3 bases, with 9 bases between the two germline ends.

This chain joins TRBV12-3 or TRBV12-4 and TRBJ1-1, with 7 bases aligning to TRBD1. CDR3 length: 14 amino acids. With 4 bases clipped from V and 1 base from J, the junction kept 3 bases outside the gene matches. The CDR3 nucleotides read TGTGCCAGCAGTTACCGGACAGGGAACACTGAAGCTTTCTTT. Its protein product is CASSYRTGNTEAFF.